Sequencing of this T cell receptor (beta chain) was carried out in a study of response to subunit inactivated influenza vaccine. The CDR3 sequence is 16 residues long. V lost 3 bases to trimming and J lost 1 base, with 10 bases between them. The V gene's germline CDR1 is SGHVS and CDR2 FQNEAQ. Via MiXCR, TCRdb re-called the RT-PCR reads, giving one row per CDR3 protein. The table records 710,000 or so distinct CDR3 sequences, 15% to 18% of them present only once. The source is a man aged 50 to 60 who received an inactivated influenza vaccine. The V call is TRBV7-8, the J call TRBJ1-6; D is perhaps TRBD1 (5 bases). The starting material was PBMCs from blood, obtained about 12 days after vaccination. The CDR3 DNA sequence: TGTGCCAGCAGCTTCCCGGGGCGTTCCTATAATTCACCCCTCCACTTT. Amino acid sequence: CASSFPGRSYNSPLHF.